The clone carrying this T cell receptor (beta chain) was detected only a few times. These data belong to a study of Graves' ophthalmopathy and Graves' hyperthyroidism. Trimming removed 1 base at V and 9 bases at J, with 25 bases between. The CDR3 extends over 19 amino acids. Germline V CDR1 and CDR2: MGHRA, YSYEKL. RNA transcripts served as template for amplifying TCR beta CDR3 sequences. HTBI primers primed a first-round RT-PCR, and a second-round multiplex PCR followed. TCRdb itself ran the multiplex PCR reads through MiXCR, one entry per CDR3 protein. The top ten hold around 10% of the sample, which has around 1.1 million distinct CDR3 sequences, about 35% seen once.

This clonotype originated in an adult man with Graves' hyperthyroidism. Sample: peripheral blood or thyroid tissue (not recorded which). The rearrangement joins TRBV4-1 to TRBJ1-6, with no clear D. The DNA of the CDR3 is TGCGCCAGCAGCCAAGTACCCTACAATTCACGATTTTTGAGTTCACCCCTCCACTTT. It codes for CASSQVPYNSRFLSSPLHF.